Listed below are T cell receptor beta chains from one sample, sequenced in a study of T cells after yellow fever vaccination. MiXCR, applied by TCRdb to the 5' RACE reads, yields one record per CDR3 protein. This sample has 450,000 to 550,000 distinct CDR3 sequences, with 21% found just once. Sequencing used PBMCs, obtained approximately 20 days after the first yellow fever vaccination. These receptors all stem from a man aged 18 to 30 who received the YFV17D yellow fever vaccine. Both conserved end residues are part of each CDR3. The order of the fields is D gene, clone size, V gene, CDR3 length, J gene, CDR3 protein, CDR3 DNA. A D gene is named only where the DNA matches it firmly. Part of the rows lack a size; the others show once, few, many or a class for expanded clones.

-	few	TRBV29-1	13	TRBJ2-5	CSVSRGLQETQYF	TGCAGCGTCTCAAGGGGTCTCCAAGAGACCCAGTACTTC
TRBD1	-	TRBV2	18	TRBJ2-1	CASSALWAGGMSYNEQFF	TGTGCCAGCAGTGCCCTTTGGGCAGGGGGTATGTCCTACAATGAGCAGTTCTTC
-	-	TRBV24-1	19	TRBJ1-6	CATSDLNSDPSSYNSPLHF	TGTGCCACCAGTGATTTGAATTCCGACCCGAGCTCCTATAATTCACCCCTCCACTTT
TRBD2	few	TRBV3-1	16	TRBJ2-7	CASSQVSGGASYEQYF	TGTGCCAGCAGCCAAGTAAGCGGGGGGGCCTCGTACGAGCAGTACTTC
-	-	TRBV20-1	11	TRBJ2-2	CSARVGGELFF	TGCAGTGCTAGAGTCGGCGGGGAGCTGTTTTTT
-	few	TRBV3-1	14	TRBJ1-1	CASSQVGFGAEAFF	TGTGCCAGCAGCCAAGTGGGGTTCGGCGCTGAAGCTTTCTTT
-	few	TRBV6-2/TRBV6-3	14	TRBJ1-5	CASSYWNSNQPQHF	TGTGCCAGCAGTTACTGGAATAGCAATCAGCCCCAGCATTTT
-	few	TRBV7-9	14	TRBJ1-2	CASSLVMGADGYTF	TGTGCCAGCAGCTTAGTTATGGGGGCGGATGGCTACACCTTC
-	many	TRBV5-1	14	TRBJ1-4	CASSIRDADEKLFF	TGCGCCAGCAGTATCCGGGACGCCGATGAAAAACTGTTTTTT
-	-	TRBV18	15	TRBJ1-4	CASSPEVYTSEKLFF	TGTGCCAGCTCACCCGAGGTCTATACGAGCGAAAAACTGTTTTTT
-	-	TRBV28	15	TRBJ2-5	CASTLSPAFRETQYF	TGTGCCAGCACTCTCTCTCCAGCCTTTAGGGAGACCCAGTACTTC
TRBD1	-	TRBV5-1	14	TRBJ2-1	CASSVRTGADEQFF	TGCGCCAGCAGCGTTCGGACAGGGGCGGATGAGCAGTTCTTC
-	-	TRBV9	15	TRBJ1-3	CASSQGWSAGNTIYF	TGTGCCAGCAGCCAGGGGTGGTCAGCTGGAAACACCATATATTTT
TRBD1	-	TRBV20-1	17	TRBJ2-7	CSARGPPGQGAHYEQYF	TGCAGTGCTAGAGGACCCCCGGGACAGGGGGCTCACTACGAGCAGTACTTC
-	-	TRBV5-5	14	TRBJ1-2	CASSRDPPNYGYTF	TGTGCCAGCAGCCGGGACCCTCCAAACTATGGCTACACCTTC
-	-	TRBV4-3	13	TRBJ1-1	CASSQDLLTEAFF	TGCGCCAGCAGCCAAGACCTTCTCACTGAAGCTTTCTTT
-	few	TRBV7-2	15	TRBJ1-4	CASSLDSGTNEKLFF	TGTGCCAGCAGCCTGGACAGTGGGACTAATGAAAAACTGTTTTTT
TRBD2	-	TRBV7-3	15	TRBJ2-3	CASSHSGGAGDTQYF	TGTGCCAGCAGTCATAGCGGGGGGGCCGGGGATACGCAGTATTTT
-	-	TRBV20-1	15	TRBJ1-4	CSAKPTGRGYEKLFF	TGCAGTGCTAAACCGACAGGTCGGGGGTATGAAAAACTGTTTTTT
-	-	TRBV4-1	15	TRBJ1-2	CASSQAETDYYGYTF	TGCGCCAGCAGCCAAGCCGAGACAGACTACTATGGCTACACCTTC
TRBD1	-	TRBV5-5	13	TRBJ1-2	CASSGYRGDGYTF	TGTGCCAGCAGCGGGTACAGGGGGGATGGCTACACCTTC
TRBD2	many	TRBV10-1	12	TRBJ2-2	CASSSGAGELFF	TGCGCCAGCAGTAGCGGGGCAGGGGAGCTGTTTTTT
-	-	TRBV7-8	16	TRBJ2-3	CASSLGPGVSTDTQYF	TGTGCCAGCAGCTTAGGTCCGGGGGTTAGCACAGATACGCAGTATTTT
TRBD2	few	TRBV24-1	14	TRBJ2-2	CATSERTSTGELFF	TGTGCCACCAGTGAGCGGACTAGCACCGGGGAGCTGTTTTTT
-	few	TRBV4-3	16	TRBJ1-1	CASSQDPRGPNTEAFF	TGCGCCAGCAGCCAAGATCCCCGGGGTCCGAACACTGAAGCTTTCTTT
TRBD1	-	TRBV9	15	TRBJ2-3	CASSTRTGPPDTQYF	TGTGCCAGCAGCACCCGGACAGGGCCCCCAGATACGCAGTATTTT
TRBD1	few	TRBV9	15	TRBJ2-3	CASSVRDRELDTQYF	TGTGCCAGCAGCGTTCGGGACAGGGAATTGGATACGCAGTATTTT
-	-	TRBV5-4	13	TRBJ2-4	CASSLENVRIQYF	TGTGCCAGCAGCTTGGAAAATGTACGGATTCAGTACTTC
-	-	TRBV5-6	14	TRBJ2-1	CASSFGESYNEQFF	TGTGCCAGCAGCTTCGGGGAGTCCTACAATGAGCAGTTCTTC
-	-	TRBV7-2	16	TRBJ2-3	CASSLMLWWGTDTQYF	TGTGCCAGCAGCTTAATGCTTTGGTGGGGCACAGATACGCAGTATTTT
TRBD1	few	TRBV6-1	14	TRBJ1-6	CASSGTGGGSPLHF	TGTGCCAGCAGTGGGACAGGGGGCGGTTCACCCCTCCACTTT
-	-	TRBV18	13	TRBJ1-2	CASSLQIDYGYTF	TGTGCCAGCTCGCTTCAAATTGATTATGGCTACACCTTC
-	-	TRBV7-2	14	TRBJ1-2	CASSLERRNDGYTF	TGTGCCAGCAGCTTAGAAAGGAGGAACGATGGCTACACCTTC
TRBD2	-	TRBV5-5	14	TRBJ2-1	CASSKREGYNEQFF	TGTGCCAGCAGCAAGAGGGAGGGCTACAATGAGCAGTTCTTC